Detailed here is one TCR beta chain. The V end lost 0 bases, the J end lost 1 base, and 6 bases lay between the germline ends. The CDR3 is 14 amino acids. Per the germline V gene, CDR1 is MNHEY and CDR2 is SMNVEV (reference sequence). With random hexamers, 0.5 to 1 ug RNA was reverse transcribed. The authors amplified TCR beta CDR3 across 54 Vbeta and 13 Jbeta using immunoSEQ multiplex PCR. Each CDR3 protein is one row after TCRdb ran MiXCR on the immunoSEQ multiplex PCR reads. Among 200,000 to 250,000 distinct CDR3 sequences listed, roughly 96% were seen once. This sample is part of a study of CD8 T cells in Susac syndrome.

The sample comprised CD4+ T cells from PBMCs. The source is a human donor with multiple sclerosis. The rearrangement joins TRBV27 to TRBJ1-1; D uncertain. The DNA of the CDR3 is TGTGCCAGCAGTTTATCTTACAAGAACACTGAAGCTTTCTTT. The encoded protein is CASSLSYKNTEAFF.